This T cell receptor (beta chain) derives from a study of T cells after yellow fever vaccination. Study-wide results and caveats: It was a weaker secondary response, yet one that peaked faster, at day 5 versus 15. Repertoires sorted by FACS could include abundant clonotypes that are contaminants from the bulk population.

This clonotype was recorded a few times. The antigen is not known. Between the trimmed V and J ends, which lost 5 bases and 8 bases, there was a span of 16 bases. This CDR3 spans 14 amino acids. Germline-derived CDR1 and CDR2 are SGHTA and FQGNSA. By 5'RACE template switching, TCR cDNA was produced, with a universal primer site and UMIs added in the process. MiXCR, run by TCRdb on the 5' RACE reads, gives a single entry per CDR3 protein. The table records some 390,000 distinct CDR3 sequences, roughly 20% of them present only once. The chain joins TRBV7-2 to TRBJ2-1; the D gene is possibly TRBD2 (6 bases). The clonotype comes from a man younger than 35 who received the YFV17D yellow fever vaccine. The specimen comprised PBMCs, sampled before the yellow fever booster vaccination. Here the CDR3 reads CASSLHGGVYEQFF. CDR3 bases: TGTGCCAGCAGCCTCCATGGAGGGGTCTATGAGCAGTTCTTC.